These 24 T cell receptor beta chains came from one sample sequenced in a study of blood T cell repertoires in COVID-19. Profiling relied on immunoSEQ multiplex PCR, and the TCRdb table lists in-frame clones only, not all of them. This sample yields roughly 100,000 clones, of which roughly 92% are seen a single time; around 1.9% belongs to the top ten. What was sequenced was peripheral blood. Receptors were obtained from a woman in her forties or fifties with COVID-19, enrolled during active disease.

The V gene is TRBV5-4, the J gene TRBJ1-3; D remains unclear. The germline CDR1 and CDR2 sequences are SGHNT and YYREEE (reference sequence). The CDR3 has 16 residues. V was shortened by 4 bases and J by 0 bases, with 14 bases between the two germline ends. CDR3 sequence reads: CASSARRQRSGNTIYF. CDR3 nucleotide sequence: TGTGCCAGCAGCGCCCGGCGGCAGCGCTCTGGAAACACCATATATTTT. Drawing the rest from reference TRBV5-4 and TRBJ1-3, the complete variable domain is ETGVTQSPTHLIKTRGQQVTLRCSSQSGHNTVSWYQQALGQGPQFIFQYYREEENGRGNFPPRFSGLQFPNYSSELNVNALELDDSALYLCASSARRQRSGNTIYFGEGSWLTVV.

This clone was counted between two and nine times. The chain is built from TRBV5-1 and TRBJ1-2; a possible D gene is TRBD1 (5 bases). CDR1 is SGHRS and CDR2 is YFSETQ in the germline V gene. V lost 2 bases and J 8 bases, leaving 13 bases between the germline ends. The CDR3 totals 13 residues. The CDR3 region is CASSLSHRQGYTF. The CDR3 DNA reads as TGCGCCAGCAGCTTAAGTCACCGACAGGGCTACACCTTC.

This clone appeared once. V and J are TRBV12-3 or TRBV12-4 and TRBJ1-2, with a weak D call TRBD1 (5 bases). The CDR3 spans 12 residues. V lost 7 bases and J lost 8, with 14 bases in between. The CDR3 protein is CASNIREGGYTF. The DNA of the CDR3 is TGTGCCAGCAACATCAGGGAGGGCGGCTACACCTTC.

The CDR3 loop is CASSFSRTAANYGYTF. CDR3 in DNA: TGTGCCAGCAGCTTTTCCCGGACAGCAGCTAACTATGGCTACACCTTC. The chain recombines TRBV7-2 with TRBJ1-2, with D perhaps matching TRBD1 (6 bases). Germline CDR1 and CDR2: SGHTA and FQGNSA. V was shortened by 3 bases and J by 0 bases, with 14 bases between the two germline ends. This CDR3 spans 16 amino acids.

The chain carries TRBV28 and TRBJ1-2; D unresolved. V lost 6 bases and J 5 bases, leaving 16 bases between the germline ends. Germline-derived CDR1 and CDR2 are MDHEN and SYDVKM. CDR3 length: 14 amino acids. This chain's CDR3 is CASSPTGLRYGYTF. The CDR3 DNA reads as TGTGCCAGCAGCCCGACCGGACTGAGATATGGCTACACCTTC.

The chain is built from TRBV13 and TRBJ1-5; D not resolved. This CDR3 has 12 amino acids. Deletions cut 5 bases from V and 2 bases from J, with 4 bases between. The V gene's germline CDR1 is PRHDT and CDR2 FYEKMQ (reference sequence). Here the CDR3 reads CASSQGNQPQHF. The CDR3 DNA reads as TGTGCCAGCAGCCAGGGCAATCAGCCCCAGCATTTT. The full variable domain, in which reference TRBV13 and TRBJ1-5 provide the parts outside the CDR3, is AAGVIQSPRHLIKEKRETATLKCYPIPRHDTVYWYQQGPGQDPQFLISFYEKMQSDKGSIPDRFSAQQFSDYHSELNMSSLELGDSALYFCASSQGNQPQHFGDGTRLSIL.

The CDR3 reads CASSRDRELYGYTF. The CDR3 bases are TGCGCCAGCAGCAGGGACAGGGAGCTCTATGGCTACACCTTC. This chain connects TRBV5-1 to TRBJ1-2, with 9 positions matching TRBD1. CDR1 and CDR2 (germline): SGHRS, YFSETQ. CDR3 length: 14 amino acids. Trimming took 4 bases from V and 4 from J; bases not matched to a gene: 5.

V usage is TRBV30 and J usage is TRBJ2-7; D may be TRBD1 (6 bases). Germline CDR1 GTSNPN, CDR2 SVGIG (reference sequence). Trimming removed 0 bases at V and 3 bases at J, with 6 bases between. CDR3 length equals 12 residues. The CDR3, as DNA: TGTGCCTGGAGTGTAGGGGGCTACGAGCAGTACTTC. It encodes CAWSVGGYEQYF.

The gene calls are TRBV15 and TRBJ2-5; D is uncertain. Germline CDR1 reads LNHNV; CDR2 reads YYDKDF (reference sequence). V lost 0 bases, J lost 4 bases, and 12 bases lay in between. This CDR3 spans 15 amino acids. CDR3 bases: TGTGCCACCAGCAGAGACGATGACATAACAGAGACCCAGTACTTC. Protein product: CATSRDDDITETQYF.

The table lists this clone with a count of one. This chain links TRBV12-5 with TRBJ1-1; 7 bases align to TRBD1. Germline values: CDR1 LGHNT, CDR2 FRNRAP. This CDR3 contains 15 residues. V lost 9 bases to trimming and J lost 0 bases; unmatched junction nucleotides: 10. The CDR3 DNA is TGTGCTAGCCTTCTTGGAGGGACAGTGAACACTGAAGCTTTCTTT. Translating it yields CASLLGGTVNTEAFF.

This clone appeared once. The chain couples TRBV19 to TRBJ2-3; tentative D call: TRBD1 (6 bases). This CDR3 is 16 amino acids long. Deletions cut 6 bases from V and 3 bases from J, with 19 bases between. Germline values: CDR1 LNHDA, CDR2 SQIVND (reference sequence). The CDR3 DNA is TGTGCCAGTAGCAGGGGTGGGGGAATCCGAACAGATACGCAGTATTTT. Protein product: CASSRGGGIRTDTQYF.

The V call is TRBV5-1, the J call TRBJ1-6; tentative D call: TRBD1 (6 bases). The CDR3 is 15 amino acids. CDR1 SGHRS and CDR2 YFSETQ come from the germline V gene. The ends were cut back, 2 bases at V and 8 bases at J, with 14 bases in the middle. CDR3 nucleotide sequence: TGCGCCAGCAGCTTACAGGGCCCCCGAGATTCACCCCTCCACTTT. Protein product: CASSLQGPRDSPLHF.

This clone came up once. J is TRBJ1-2 and V is TRBV3-1 (or the pseudogene TRBV3-2), with D tentatively TRBD1 (5 bases). The germline V gene encodes CDR1 LGHDT and CDR2 YNNKEL (reference sequence). The CDR3 covers 14 residues. Trimming removed 0 bases from V and 11 bases from J, with 16 bases in between. The CDR3 bases are TGTGCCAGCAGCCAAGACCGGGGGGAAGGCGTGTACACCTTC. This encodes CASSQDRGEGVYTF.

The chain has TRBV19 and TRBJ2-7; D may be TRBD1 (5 bases). Germline assignment: CDR1 LNHDA and CDR2 SQIVND (reference sequence). Trimming removed 1 base from V and 3 bases from J, with 10 bases in between. This CDR3 region has 14 residues. The CDR3 region is CASSIAGRDYEQYF. CDR3 coding DNA: TGTGCCAGTAGTATAGCGGGCAGGGACTACGAGCAGTACTTC.

The chain employs TRBV28 and TRBJ2-7; a possible D gene is TRBD2 (6 bases). CDR1 is MDHEN, CDR2 SYDVKM, per germline. This CDR3 comprises 13 residues. V lost 5 bases and J 4 bases, leaving 12 bases between the germline ends. CDR3 sequence reads: CASSRTGTYEQYF. DNA of the CDR3: TGTGCCAGCAGTCGGACTGGGACTTACGAGCAGTACTTC. Looking up the rest from reference TRBV28 and TRBJ2-7 gives the full variable domain: DVKVTQSSRYLVKRTGEKVFLECVQDMDHENMFWYRQDPGLGLRLIYFSYDVKMKEKGDIPEGYSVSREKKERFSLILESASTNQTSMYLCASSRTGTYEQYFGPGTRLTVT.

In this sample, this clone turned up once. V and J are TRBV5-5 and TRBJ1-2, with D unclear. The CDR3 consists of 13 residues. Looked up from germline, CDR1 is SGHKS and CDR2 is YYEKEE (reference sequence). V lost 1 base and J 4 bases, leaving 8 bases between the germline ends. The DNA for the CDR3 is TGTGCCAGCAGCTTGAACTCGGGCTATGGCTACACCTTC. It encodes CASSLNSGYGYTF.

The sample holds a few counts of this clone. The chain uses TRBV12-3 or TRBV12-4 and TRBJ1-1, with D tentatively TRBD1 (5 bases). The CDR3 is made up of 13 amino acids. Deletions cut 3 bases from V and 4 bases from J, with 9 bases between. The CDR3 DNA is TGTGCCAGCAGTTTTGGAGGGGCCACTGAAGCTTTCTTT. This gives the protein CASSFGGATEAFF.

The chain carries TRBV6-5 and TRBJ2-1; possibly TRBD1 for D (6 bases). V was pared by 6 bases and J by 5 bases, with 14 bases between. The germline gives CDR1 MNHEY, CDR2 SVGAGI. The CDR3 runs to 14 residues. Here the CDR3 reads CASSFPGVHNEQFF. The CDR3, as DNA: TGTGCCAGCAGCTTCCCAGGGGTACACAATGAGCAGTTCTTC.

The chain couples TRBV10-3 to TRBJ2-7, with D hard to call. CDR1 ENHRY and CDR2 SYGVKD come from the germline V gene. The CDR3 has 12 residues. The V gene lost 10 bases and the J gene lost 0 bases, with 10 bases spanning the gap. The chain's CDR3 is CATLQSSYEQYV. CDR3 DNA: TGTGCCACCTTACAGAGCTCCTACGAGCAGTACGTC.

The V and J genes are TRBV19 and TRBJ2-6; the D gene is possibly TRBD2 (7 bases). There are 16 residues in the CDR3. V was pared by 3 bases and J by 2 bases, with 11 bases between. Per the germline V gene, CDR1 is LNHDA and CDR2 is SQIVND (reference sequence). This CDR3 is CASSIGGLAGANVLTF. CDR3 in DNA: TGTGCCAGTAGTATCGGGGGGCTAGCTGGGGCCAACGTCCTGACTTTC. Looking up the rest from reference TRBV19 and TRBJ2-6 gives the full variable domain: DGGITQSPKYLFRKEGQNVTLSCEQNLNHDAMYWYRQDPGQGLRLIYYSQIVNDFQKGDIAEGYSVSREKKESFPLTVTSAQKNPTAFYLCASSIGGLAGANVLTFGAGSRLTVL.

The chain is built from TRBV6-6 and TRBJ1-4, with a tentative D call TRBD1 (6 bases). Per the germline V gene, CDR1 is MNHNY and CDR2 is SVGAGI (reference sequence). The V and J ends lost 6 bases and 7 bases respectively, with 21 bases between them. The CDR3 is made up of 16 amino acids. CDR3 bases: TGTGCCAGCAGGCTAAAACTACAGGGCAGGGGTGAAAAACTGTTTTTT. It yields the protein CASRLKLQGRGEKLFF.

V usage is TRBV7-2 and J usage is TRBJ2-1, with D perhaps matching TRBD2 (5 bases). The CDR3 runs to 14 residues. The V gene's germline CDR1 is SGHTA and CDR2 FQGNSA. Trimming pared 5 bases from V and 6 bases from J, leaving 14 bases between. The CDR3, as DNA: TGTGCCAGCAGCGCACGGAGGAGAATCAATGAGCAGTTCTTC. This gives the protein CASSARRRINEQFF.

This clone was picked up one time. The chain is built from TRBV23-1 and TRBJ1-5; D is uncertain. TRBV23-1 is an ORF, with its function uncertain. Trimming cost V 3 bases and J 3 bases, with 6 bases left between them. The CDR3 is 13 residues long. CDR3 bases: TGCGCCAGCAGTCACGGGGTCAATCAGCCCCAGCATTTT. Its protein is CASSHGVNQPQHF.

This chain uses TRBV6-5 with TRBJ1-5; TRBD1 is a possible D gene (6 bases). V lost 6 bases to trimming and J lost 2 bases, with 11 bases between them. Germline V lookup: CDR1 MNHEY, CDR2 SVGAGI. CDR3 length: 14 amino acids. The CDR3 bases are TGTGCCAGCAGGGTGGGGGCAGGCAATCAGCCCCAGCATTTT. Encoded protein: CASRVGAGNQPQHF.